This entry concerns a single TCR beta chain. Trimming took off 6 bases at V and 2 bases at J, with 17 bases between the two ends. The CDR3 loop spans 15 amino acids. Germline values: CDR1 MGHDK, CDR2 SYGVNS. This sample is drawn from a study of CD8+ T cells in alopecia areata. It was cDNA, reverse transcribed from extracted RNA, that served as the sequencing template. The protocol was immunoSEQ multiplex PCR, while the TCRdb copy is restricted to in-frame clones and leaves out a portion. This table holds 150,000 to 200,000 clones, 59% found once. This receptor was obtained from a human donor with alopecia areata. J is TRBJ2-7 and V is TRBV25-1, with no clear D. Sequencing was performed on CD4+ T cells sorted from blood, taken at week 0. CDR3 in DNA: TGTGCCAGCAGCGGACGGCTGACCTCTACCTACGAGCAGTACTTC. It encodes CASSGRLTSTYEQYF.